The clone carrying this TCR beta chain has more than one count but fewer than ten. V was clipped by 3 bases and J by 3 bases, with 16 bases between them. Germline V gives CDR1 MDHEN, CDR2 SYDVKM. The CDR3 is made up of 16 amino acids. The source of the sample is a study of blood T cell repertoires in COVID-19. For the study at large: Sample material is recorded as cDNA or gDNA derived from T cells, B-cell-depleted T cells, or PBMCs.

TCRdb keeps only in-frame clones here, not all; method: immunoSEQ multiplex PCR. The repertoire includes approximately 220,000 clones, roughly 85% of them detected once, and roughly 3.8% sits in the top ten. The chain recombines TRBV28 with TRBJ2-3, with D tentatively TRBD1 (6 bases). This TCR was sampled from a middle-aged woman with acute COVID-19. The sequenced sample was PBMCs or T cells enriched from blood (not recorded which). DNA of the CDR3: TGTGCCAGCAGTTTTCCTCTGGGGGCGAGAACAGATACGCAGTATTTT. Protein: CASSFPLGARTDTQYF.